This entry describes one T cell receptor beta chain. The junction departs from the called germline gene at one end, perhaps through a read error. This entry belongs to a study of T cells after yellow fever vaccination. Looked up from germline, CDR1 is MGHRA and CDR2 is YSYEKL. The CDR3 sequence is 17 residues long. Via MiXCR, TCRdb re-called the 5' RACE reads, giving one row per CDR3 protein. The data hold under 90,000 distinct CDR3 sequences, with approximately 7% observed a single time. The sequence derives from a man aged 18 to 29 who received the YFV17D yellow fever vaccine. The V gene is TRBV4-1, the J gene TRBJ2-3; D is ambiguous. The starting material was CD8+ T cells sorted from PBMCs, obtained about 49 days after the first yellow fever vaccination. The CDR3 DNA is TGCGCCAGCAGCCGAACCCTAACCATGGGCGGAACAGATACGAAGTATTTT. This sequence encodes CASSRTLTMGGTDTKYF.